This TCR beta chain stems from a study of CD8+ T cells in alopecia areata. Study-wide background: Tofacitinib was taken orally by treated patients, and the dose was 5 to 10 mg twice daily. Using the percentage of affected scalp area, treated patients' severity was scored. General study findings and limits: Tofacitinib delivered significant drops in scalp clonality and in expanded CD8+ clones among the top 100. For baseline CD8+ expansion, any link to response stays uncertain with one nonresponder.

Treatment given: oral pan-JAK inhibitor, 5-10 mg twice daily. This CDR3 comprises 13 residues. V lost 2 bases to trimming and J lost 5 bases, with 9 bases between them. Germline V gene sequence: CDR1 MNHEY, CDR2 SVGAGI. This clone occurred a few times. The antigen is not known. Sequencing relied on a cDNA template that was reverse transcribed from extracted RNA. Assay: immunoSEQ multiplex PCR; the TCRdb copy retains only in-frame clones and omits some. This table has about 120,000 clones, around 56% appearing once. This sequence joins TRBV6-5 and TRBJ1-1; D uncertain. Sequencing was performed on CD4+ T cells sorted from blood, taken at week 4, from a patient treated with tofacitinib. This TCR derives from a human donor with alopecia areata. The CDR3 DNA sequence: TGTGCCAGCAGTTACCACGATAGGACTGAAGCTTTCTTT. Its translation is CASSYHDRTEAFF.